This TCR beta chain was found in a study of T-cell memory formation after mild COVID-19. The overall study: In these data, TCR clusters were largely donor specific. Regarding the study as a whole: From day 15 to 85, contracting clones were balanced between CD4 and CD8, whereas later expanders leaned toward CD4+. CD4+ contracting clones were found mainly in CM and EM, and CD8+ ones in EMRA.

The ends lost 2 bases at V and 14 bases at J; junction bases unmatched: 4. The germline CDR1 and CDR2 sequences are SGHRS and YFSETQ. CDR3 length equals 11 residues. This clonotype was detected only a few times. As yet, its antigen is unknown. TCRdb reprocessed the 5' RACE reads via MiXCR and lists one record per CDR3 protein. The sample lists some 130,000 distinct CDR3 sequences, approximately 15% occurring once. This TCR was recovered from an adult woman who had mild COVID-19 (a few samples of this study predate the infection). Cell type and time point are not known. This rearrangement joins TRBV5-1 to TRBJ2-1, with 7 nucleotides matching TRBD1. Sequencing used PBMCs or a T cell subset sorted from them (not recorded which). The CDR3 DNA reads as TGCGCCAGCAGCTTTGACAGGGTTAAGTTCTTC. Protein product: CASSFDRVKFF.